In its sample, the clone carrying this TCR beta chain was seen once. Trimming at V came to 2 bases and at J to 7 bases, leaving 6 bases not matched to a gene. This CDR3 comprises 15 residues. In germline, CDR1 is MDHEN, CDR2 SYDVKM. The data originate from a study of blood T cell repertoires in COVID-19. Study summary: Italy, Spain and the United States were the sources of the convalescent and acute COVID-19 samples.

Assay used: immunoSEQ multiplex PCR; TCRdb lists only in-frame clones, some missing. The sample carries about 430,000 clones, 70% to 90% recorded once. Participants were aged about 18 to 90 years from around 24 US areas. This chain uses TRBV28 with TRBJ1-4; 8 positions agree with TRBD1. The TCR originated in a woman under 30 who had been exposed to COVID-19. The sequenced sample consisted of PBMCs or T cells enriched from blood (not recorded which). DNA of the CDR3: TGTGCCAGCAGTTTACAACAGGGGGGTCGTGAAAAACTGTTTTTT. As protein: CASSLQQGGREKLFF.